This passage covers 26 T cell receptor beta chains from one sample sequenced in a study of blood T cell repertoires in COVID-19. The assay was immunoSEQ multiplex PCR, and TCRdb's table has in-frame clones only and misses some. The sample has fewer than 90,000 clones, about nine tenths seen once. The sample taken for sequencing was peripheral blood. These receptors were taken from a woman of 80 years or more with active COVID-19.

CDR3 sequence: CASASPRRDYGYTF. In nucleotides, the CDR3 is TGTGCCAGTGCGAGCCCCCGGAGGGACTATGGCTACACCTTC. The V call is TRBV19, the J call TRBJ1-2; no firm D call. V was cut by 8 bases and J by 3 bases, with 16 bases left in between. Germline V gene data show CDR1 as LNHDA and CDR2 as SQIVND (reference sequence). The CDR3 covers 14 residues.

J is TRBJ2-3 and V is TRBV9; D is possibly TRBD1 (5 bases). Trimming took off 2 bases at V and 4 bases at J, with 8 bases between the two ends. The length of the CDR3 is 13 residues. Germline loops: CDR1 SGDLS, CDR2 YYNGEE. The CDR3 sequence is CASSVQGSDTQYF. The CDR3 DNA reads TGTGCCAGCAGCGTGCAGGGCTCAGATACGCAGTATTTT. Supplemented by reference TRBV9 and TRBJ2-3, the full variable domain reads DSGVTQTPKHLITATGQRVTLRCSPRSGDLSVYWYQQSLDQGLQFLIQYYNGEERAKGNILERFSAQQFPDLHSELNLSSLELGDSALYFCASSVQGSDTQYFGPGTRLTVL.

V is TRBV13 and J is TRBJ2-5; 12 bases fit TRBD2. The CDR3 runs to 16 residues. Losses at the gene ends were 2 bases for V and 1 base for J; bases not matched to a gene: 2. Looked up from germline, CDR1 is PRHDT and CDR2 is FYEKMQ (reference sequence). The CDR3 protein is CASSLRTSGVQETQYF. In DNA, the CDR3 is TGTGCCAGCAGCTTAAGGACTAGCGGGGTCCAAGAGACCCAGTACTTC.

J is TRBJ2-5 and V is TRBV25-1; 10 bases are shared with TRBD1. The CDR3 contains 13 residues. Germline loops: CDR1 MGHDK, CDR2 SYGVNS. J lost 6 bases, V lost 4 bases, and 2 bases had no gene match. CDR3 amino acids: CASSATGGKTQYF. In nucleotides, the CDR3 is TGTGCCAGCAGTGCGACAGGGGGCAAGACCCAGTACTTC. The full variable domain, rest sourced from reference TRBV25-1 and TRBJ2-5, is EADIYQTPRYLVIGTGKKITLECSQTMGHDKMYWYQQDPGMELHLIHYSYGVNSTEKGDLSSESTVSRIRTEHFPLTLESARPSHTSQYLCASSATGGKTQYFGPGTRLLVL.

V usage is TRBV7-6 and J usage is TRBJ2-7; 8 nucleotides align to TRBD2. The V gene's germline CDR1 is SGHVS and CDR2 FNYEAQ. With 1 base clipped from V and 6 bases from J, the junction kept 8 bases outside the gene matches. The CDR3 loop spans 15 amino acids. The CDR3 DNA reads as TGTGCCAGCAGCTTAGTAACGGGAGGGAATGGCGAGCAGTACTTC. Translation gives CASSLVTGGNGEQYF.

V is TRBV19 and J is TRBJ2-2; 9 positions match TRBD1. Unmatched junction bases numbered 10, after V lost 7 bases and J lost 7 bases. Germline V gene data show CDR1 as LNHDA and CDR2 as SQIVND (reference sequence). This CDR3 is 15 amino acids long. The CDR3 spells CASTTEQGAIGELFF. CDR3 coding DNA: TGTGCCAGTACCACGGAACAGGGGGCAATCGGGGAGCTGTTTTTT.

The rearrangement links TRBV9 to TRBJ2-7, with 10 bases fitting TRBD1. The germline V gene encodes CDR1 SGDLS and CDR2 YYNGEE. The CDR3 spans 16 residues. The junction had 8 bases not matched to a gene; V was cut back by 5 bases and J by 0 bases. CDR3 DNA sequence: TGTGCCAGCAGTCGACGGGACAGGGGCAGCTCCTACGAGCAGTACTTC. It yields the protein CASSRRDRGSSYEQYF.

This clone occurred once. This chain links TRBV14 with TRBJ1-2, with D tentatively TRBD1 (5 bases). The CDR3 spans 13 residues. Trimming shortened V by 1 base and J by 8 bases, and 11 bases separated the two germline ends. The germline gives CDR1 SGHDN, CDR2 FVKESK. The CDR3 region is CASSQARTGGYTF. CDR3 nucleotides: TGTGCCAGCAGCCAAGCACGAACAGGAGGCTACACCTTC.

The gene calls are TRBV7-6 and TRBJ2-5, with TRBD1 identical over 12 bases. The junction had 6 bases not matched to a gene; V was cut back by 5 bases and J by 5 bases. The CDR3 has 15 residues. Per the germline V gene, CDR1 is SGHVS and CDR2 is FNYEAQ. This CDR3 is CASSPGQGAQETQYF. In DNA, the CDR3 is TGTGCCAGCAGCCCGGGACAGGGGGCGCAGGAGACCCAGTACTTC.

The rearrangement joins TRBV2 to TRBJ2-1, with D possibly matching TRBD2 (5 bases). The V end lost 3 bases, the J end lost 8 bases, and 20 bases lay between the germline ends. The V gene's germline CDR1 is SNHLY and CDR2 FYNNEI. CDR3 length: 16 residues. The CDR3 reads CASSDPTRRAIDEQFF. CDR3 nucleotides: TGTGCCAGCAGTGATCCTACTAGACGCGCCATCGATGAGCAGTTCTTC.

The rearrangement links TRBV2 to TRBJ2-7, with 10 bases identical to TRBD2. The junction had 8 bases not matched to a gene; V was cut back by 9 bases and J by 6 bases. The CDR3 spans 13 residues. Germline values: CDR1 SNHLY, CDR2 FYNNEI. The CDR3 loop is CARGLASTGEQYF. CDR3 nucleotides: TGTGCCAGGGGACTAGCGAGTACCGGCGAGCAGTACTTC.

This chain uses TRBV5-1 with TRBJ2-1, with TRBD1 matching 8 bases. Germline V gene data show CDR1 as SGHRS and CDR2 as YFSETQ. J gave up 3 bases and V 7 bases, and 6 bases lay outside the gene matches. The length of the CDR3 is 14 residues. DNA of the CDR3: TGCGCCAGCCTCCCCGGGACAGGCTACAATGAGCAGTTCTTC. It encodes CASLPGTGYNEQFF.

This chain connects TRBV6-5 to TRBJ2-7; the match to TRBD1 covers 11 bases. CDR1 and CDR2 from the germline V gene are MNHEY and SVGAGI. V trimming: 5 bases; J trimming: 0 bases; junction bases outside the gene matches: 3. CDR3 size: 15 residues. CDR3 loop: CASSLGTGGSYEQYF. The CDR3 bases are TGTGCCAGCAGTCTTGGGACAGGGGGCTCCTACGAGCAGTACTTC.

This chain connects TRBV7-2 to TRBJ2-7, with TRBD2 matching over 12 bases. This CDR3 spans 19 amino acids. Germline assignment: CDR1 SGHTA and CDR2 FQGNSA. The trim removed 0 bases at V and 4 bases at J, leaving 13 bases unmatched. CDR3 sequence reads: CASSLAHPGPSGRVYEQYF. DNA for the CDR3: TGTGCCAGCAGCTTAGCACATCCCGGACCTAGCGGGAGGGTGTACGAGCAGTACTTC.

This chain joins TRBV29-1 and TRBJ1-5; D is perhaps TRBD1 (5 bases). The CDR3 extends over 16 amino acids. Looked up from germline, CDR1 is SQVTM and CDR2 is ANQGSEA. With 3 bases removed from V and 0 bases from J, the gap between germline ends came to 15 bases. The CDR3 DNA is TGCAGCGTTGACCGCGGGGCCCCATATAGCAATCAGCCCCAGCATTTT. Translated, it gives CSVDRGAPYSNQPQHF.

This chain joins TRBV7-3 and TRBJ1-2; no clear D. Germline CDR1 reads SGHTA; CDR2 reads FQGTGA. V lost 1 base to trimming and J lost 8 bases, with 17 bases between them. The CDR3 consists of 15 residues. CDR3: CASSLKPISGGGYTF. Here the CDR3 DNA reads TGTGCCAGCAGCTTAAAACCCATCTCGGGAGGCGGCTACACCTTC.

This clone showed up just once. The chain employs TRBV5-4 and TRBJ1-6; TRBD1 aligns across 8 bases. CDR3 length: 15 amino acids. Germline V gene data show CDR1 as SGHNT and CDR2 as YYREEE (reference sequence). V trimming: 0 bases; J trimming: 6 bases; junction bases outside the gene matches: 2. In nucleotides, the CDR3 is TGTGCCAGCAGCTTGGGGACAGGGATTAATTCACCCCTCCACTTT. Translated: CASSLGTGINSPLHF.

This chain uses TRBV4-1 with TRBJ2-2, with unresolved D. Per the germline V gene, CDR1 is MGHRA and CDR2 is YSYEKL. V was cut by 7 bases and J by 0 bases, with 6 bases left in between. The CDR3 contains 13 residues. CDR3 sequence: CASKAANTGELFF. The CDR3 DNA is TGCGCCAGCAAGGCGGCGAACACCGGGGAGCTGTTTTTT.

The gene calls are TRBV6-9 and TRBJ1-6; weak D call: TRBD1 (5 bases). The CDR3 contains 14 residues. CDR1 is MNHGY and CDR2 is SVAAGI in the germline V gene. V lost 4 bases and J 6 bases, leaving 10 bases between the germline ends. CDR3: CASSLWDFNSPLHF. CDR3 DNA: TGTGCCAGCAGTTTATGGGACTTTAATTCACCCCTCCACTTT.

V gene TRBV11-2 combines with J gene TRBJ2-7; maybe TRBD2 (6 bases). The ends were cut back, 4 bases at V and 3 bases at J, with 7 bases in the middle. The length of the CDR3 is 12 residues. Germline CDR1 is SGHAT and CDR2 is FQNNGV. CDR3 nucleotide sequence: TGTGCCAGCAGCTACGGGAGCTACGAGCAGTACTTC. Amino acid sequence: CASSYGSYEQYF. The full variable domain, completed using reference TRBV11-2 and TRBJ2-7, is EAGVAQSPRYKIIEKRQSVAFWCNPISGHATLYWYQQILGQGPKLLIQFQNNGVVDDSQLPKDRFSAERLKGVDSTLKIQPAKLEDSAVYLCASSYGSYEQYFGPGTRLTVT.

This chain links TRBV4-1 with TRBJ2-7, with D possibly being TRBD2 (7 bases). The germline V and J ends were trimmed by 3 bases and 5 bases, with 17 bases remaining between them. CDR1 and CDR2 (germline): MGHRA, YSYEKL. The CDR3 covers 15 residues. Here the CDR3 reads CASSHPPGGQDEQYF. In nucleotides, the CDR3 is TGCGCCAGCAGCCATCCCCCCGGGGGGCAGGACGAGCAGTACTTC.

The rearrangement links TRBV5-4 to TRBJ2-1, with 7 positions matching TRBD1. This CDR3 comprises 16 residues. V shed 4 bases, J shed 6 bases, and the junction held 13 bases outside the gene matches. Germline V gene lookup returns CDR1 SGHNT and CDR2 YYREEE (reference sequence). The CDR3 protein is CASSIDRSRGINEQFF. For the CDR3, the DNA is TGTGCCAGCAGCATCGATCGGTCCAGGGGGATCAATGAGCAGTTCTTC.

The CDR3 DNA follows: TGTGCCAGCAGCCGCGGGACAGCCTCTGGAAACACCATATATTTT. It specifies CASSRGTASGNTIYF. The V gene is TRBV5-8, the J gene TRBJ1-3; 7 bases match TRBD1. Germline lookup yields CDR1 SGHTS and CDR2 YDEGEE. This CDR3 comprises 15 residues. Trimming removed 4 bases from V and 0 bases from J; junction bases left unmatched: 4.

This sequence joins TRBV4-3 and TRBJ2-1, with 7 bases fitting TRBD1. The CDR3 length is 18 residues. Germline V gives CDR1 LGHNA, CDR2 YSLEER. V gave up 2 bases and J gave up 8 bases; unmatched junction bases: 18. CDR3 DNA: TGCGCCAGCAGCCAAACCTACGCCGGGACAGTTAGCGATGATGAGCAGTTCTTC. Translation: CASSQTYAGTVSDDEQFF.

The DNA of the CDR3 is TGTGCCAGTACGACAGGAACAACTAATGAAAAACTGTTTTTT. Its protein is CASTTGTTNEKLFF. The chain links TRBV19 to TRBJ1-4; D possibly corresponds to TRBD1 (6 bases). The germline gives CDR1 LNHDA, CDR2 SQIVND (reference sequence). V lost 7 bases and J 0 bases, leaving 9 bases between the germline ends. The CDR3 runs to 14 residues.

The chain uses TRBV19 and TRBJ1-5; TRBD1 agrees at 8 bases. The CDR3 runs to 18 residues. Germline lookup yields CDR1 LNHDA and CDR2 SQIVND (reference sequence). V was pared by 2 bases and J by 4 bases, with 13 bases of the junction left unmatched. The CDR3: CASSISLAGGYWNQPQHF. The CDR3 DNA follows: TGTGCCAGTAGTATATCGTTGGCAGGGGGCTATTGGAATCAGCCCCAGCATTTT.